These 19 T cell receptor beta chains were sequenced from one sample in a study of blood T cells in healthy people across ages. Sample-barcoded 5' priming and a J-beta primer mix drove a second PCR of about 7 to 12 cycles. In TCRdb, the 5' RACE reads were re-called with MiXCR into one record per CDR3 protein. The sample consists of 800,000 to 950,000 distinct CDR3 sequences, around 48% of them appearing once. The sequenced material came from blood. The receptors stem from a man aged 25-45 years in good health.

This clonotype was observed a single time. The chain uses TRBV24-1 and TRBJ2-3; 8 nucleotides agree with TRBD2. Germline CDR1 is KGHDR and CDR2 is SFDVKD. V lost 1 base to trimming and J lost 0 bases; unmatched junction nucleotides: 8. The CDR3 is 18 residues long. The CDR3 region has the DNA TGTGCCACCAGTGATTTAGGGCTAGCGGGCATAAGCACAGATACGCAGTATTTT. Translated, it gives CATSDLGLAGISTDTQYF.

CDR3 nucleotide sequence: TGCGCCAGCAGCTTGGCCCGAGGAACAGGGGGTACGACAGATACGCAGTATTTT. Residues: CASSLARGTGGTTDTQYF. The J gene is TRBJ2-3, the V gene TRBV5-1; 8 positions agree with TRBD1. V was pared by 0 bases and J by 3 bases, with 12 bases of the junction left unmatched. In germline, CDR1 is SGHRS, CDR2 YFSETQ. The CDR3 loop spans 18 amino acids.

This clonotype was counted only a few times. The rearrangement joins TRBV21-1 to TRBJ2-5; the D call of TRBD1 is as the table states it, not checked on the DNA. TRBV21-1 is flagged as a pseudogene. There are 15 residues in the CDR3. The CDR3 region is CASSRQGANQETQYF. The CDR3 nucleotides are TGTGCCAGCAGCCGACAGGGGGCAAACCAAGAGACCCAGTACTTC.

The chain couples TRBV29-1 to TRBJ2-2, with 7 bases identical to TRBD2. CDR1 and CDR2 from the germline V gene are SQVTM and ANQGSEA. The ends lost 0 bases at V and 4 bases at J; junction bases unmatched: 2. The CDR3 is 14 amino acids. The CDR3 DNA sequence: TGCAGCGTTGAAGATCCGGGGGGCACCGGGGAGCTGTTTTTT. Protein: CSVEDPGGTGELFF.

The chain joins TRBV3-1 to TRBJ2-7; D remains unclear. Trimming pared 2 bases from V and 2 bases from J, leaving 7 bases between. CDR1 LGHDT and CDR2 YNNKEL come from the germline V gene (reference sequence). This CDR3 has 13 amino acids. This chain's CDR3 is CASSQKPTYEQYF. In DNA, the CDR3 is TGTGCCAGCAGCCAAAAACCTACCTACGAGCAGTACTTC.

This clonotype appeared many times. The rearrangement links TRBV7-2 to TRBJ2-3, with D hard to call. V was clipped by 5 bases and J by 2 bases, with 5 bases between them. The CDR3 sequence is 12 residues long. The germline V gene has CDR1 SGHTA and CDR2 FQGNSA. Here the CDR3 DNA reads TGTGCCAGCAGCCGTTTCACAGATACGCAGTATTTT. It yields the protein CASSRFTDTQYF.

Regarding this clonotype: At one boundary the junction diverges from the germline segment, which might be a read error. This rearrangement joins TRBV28 to TRBJ2-6, with D maybe TRBD1 (5 bases). CDR3 length: 16 amino acids. Per the germline V gene, CDR1 is MDHEN and CDR2 is SYDVKM. CDR3 in DNA: TGTGCCGGCAGTTTGTTACAGGAGTCTGGGGCCAACGTCCTGACTTTC. Encoded protein: CAGSLLQESGANVLTF. Combining the CDR3 with reference TRBV28 and TRBJ2-6 gives the whole variable domain DVKVTQSSRYLVKRTGEKVFLECVQDMDHENMFWYRQDPGLGLRLIYFSYDVKMKEKGDIPEGYSVSREKKERFSLILESASTNQTSMYLCAGSLLQESGANVLTFGAGSRLTVL.

A few counts support this clonotype. The J gene is TRBJ2-7, the V gene TRBV6-6; D not certain. The germline gives CDR1 MNHNY, CDR2 SVGAGI (reference sequence). V was pared by 1 base and J by 2 bases, with 3 bases between. The CDR3 length is 12 residues. DNA for the CDR3: TGTGCCAGCAGTTACTTAGCCTACGAGCAGTACTTC. It specifies CASSYLAYEQYF.

This chain connects TRBV20-1 to TRBJ2-4; no firm D call. The end of the DNA fits TRBJ2-5 better, so the J call may be wrong. Germline CDR1 and CDR2: DFQATT and SNEGSKA (reference sequence). CDR3 length equals 16 residues. Written as DNA, the CDR3 is TGCAGTGCTGTCCTAATCCGGCCCGGGCGGCAAGAGACCCAGTACTTC. Its protein product is CSAVLIRPGRQETQYF.

The chain combines TRBV6-5 with TRBJ1-2; 7 nucleotides match TRBD1. In germline, CDR1 is MNHEY, CDR2 SVGAGI. Germline trimming cut 8 bases from V and 3 bases from J; bases unmatched to any gene: 6. The CDR3 has 13 amino acids. CDR3 coding DNA: TGTGCCAGCCGAGGGGGCGCCGACTATGGCTACACCTTC. It codes for CASRGGADYGYTF.

J is TRBJ1-3 and V is TRBV12-3 or TRBV12-4, with D unresolved. The CDR3 loop spans 17 amino acids. Trimming removed 7 bases from V and 1 base from J, with 20 bases in between. Here the CDR3 reads CASIPAGLPRSGNTIYF. CDR3 in DNA: TGTGCCAGCATCCCTGCGGGCCTTCCTAGGTCTGGAAACACCATATATTTT.

The chain employs TRBV6-1 and TRBJ2-1; 13 bases match TRBD2. Unmatched junction bases numbered 13, after V lost 5 bases and J lost 9 bases. This CDR3 spans 17 amino acids. Looked up from germline, CDR1 is MNHNS and CDR2 is SASEGT. DNA of the CDR3: TGTGCCAGCAGTCTCCGACAACTAGCGGGGGGGCTCCGTGAGCAGTTCTTC. Its protein product is CASSLRQLAGGLREQFF.

The rearrangement joins TRBV6-1 to TRBJ2-7, with D tentatively TRBD1 (5 bases). Germline CDR1 and CDR2: MNHNS and SASEGT. The CDR3 covers 13 residues. Trimming removed 8 bases at V and 0 bases at J, with 11 bases between. CDR3 DNA: TGTGCCAGCGACAGCATACCCTCCTACGAGCAGTACTTC. It codes for CASDSIPSYEQYF.

This chain uses TRBV7-9 with TRBJ2-3; either TRBD1 or TRBD2 may supply D (6 bases each). The CDR3 covers 17 residues. Trimming shortened V by 5 bases and J by 2 bases, and 20 bases separated the two germline ends. The germline V gene has CDR1 SEHNR and CDR2 FQNEAQ (reference sequence). The CDR3 reads CASSHVEGGWYTDTQYF. The CDR3 DNA follows: TGTGCCAGCAGCCACGTCGAGGGGGGATGGTACACAGATACGCAGTATTTT. The complete variable domain, with remaining parts taken from reference TRBV7-9 and TRBJ2-3, reads DTGVSQNPRHKITKRGQNVTFRCDPISEHNRLYWYRQTLGQGPEFLTYFQNEAQLEKSRLLSDRFSAERPKGSFSTLEIQRTEQGDSAMYLCASSHVEGGWYTDTQYFGPGTRLTVL.

The chain is built from TRBV21-1 and TRBJ1-5. TRBV21-1 is a listed pseudogene. This CDR3 contains 16 residues. CDR3 bases: TGTGCCAGCAGCAAATCGTCACCAGGAGAGGATCAGCCCCAGCATTTT. It codes for CASSKSSPGEDQPQHF.

This sequence joins TRBV5-5 and TRBJ1-5; D is undetermined. Trimming cost V 1 base and J 5 bases, with 10 bases left between them. Per the germline V gene, CDR1 is SGHKS and CDR2 is YYEKEE (reference sequence). The length of the CDR3 is 14 residues. CDR3 residues: CASSLWQEDQPQHF. For the CDR3, the DNA is TGTGCCAGCAGCTTGTGGCAGGAGGATCAGCCCCAGCATTTT.

This chain links TRBV3-1 with TRBJ1-2, with D perhaps matching TRBD1 (5 bases). From germline, CDR1 is LGHDT and CDR2 YNNKEL (reference sequence). The CDR3 runs 17 residues. Trimming removed 3 bases at V and 4 bases at J, with 21 bases between. The DNA for the CDR3 is TGTGCCAGCAGCCACGGGGTCCATGGGGCCGGGAGCTATGGCTACACCTTC. Protein: CASSHGVHGAGSYGYTF.

The rearrangement joins TRBV10-3 to TRBJ1-1; possibly TRBD1 for D (5 bases). Trimming cost V 4 bases and J 0 bases, with 15 bases left between them. The V gene's germline CDR1 is ENHRY and CDR2 SYGVKD. The CDR3 contains 16 residues. CDR3 region: CAISGSGAALNTEAFF. The CDR3 DNA reads as TGTGCCATCAGTGGATCCGGGGCCGCCTTGAACACTGAAGCTTTCTTT.

The J gene is TRBJ2-1, the V gene TRBV4-1; 7 positions match TRBD1. V lost 1 base and J lost 0; bases outside the gene matches: 3. Germline V gene data show CDR1 as MGHRA and CDR2 as YSYEKL. CDR3 length: 16 residues. CDR3 in amino acids: CASSQVGTASYNEQFF. The CDR3 DNA follows: TGCGCCAGCAGCCAAGTAGGGACAGCCTCCTACAATGAGCAGTTCTTC.